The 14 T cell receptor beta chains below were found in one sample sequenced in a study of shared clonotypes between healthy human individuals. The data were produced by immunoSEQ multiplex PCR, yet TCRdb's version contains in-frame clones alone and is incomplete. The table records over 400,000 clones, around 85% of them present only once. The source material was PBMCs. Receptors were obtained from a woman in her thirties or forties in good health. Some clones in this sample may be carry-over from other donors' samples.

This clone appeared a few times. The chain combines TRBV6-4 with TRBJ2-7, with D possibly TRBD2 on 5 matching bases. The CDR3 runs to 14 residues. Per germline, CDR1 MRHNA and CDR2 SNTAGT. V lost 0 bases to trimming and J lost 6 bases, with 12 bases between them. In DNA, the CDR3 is TGTGCCAGCAGTGACTCGGTGGACTCCGGCGAGCAGTACTTC. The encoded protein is CASSDSVDSGEQYF.

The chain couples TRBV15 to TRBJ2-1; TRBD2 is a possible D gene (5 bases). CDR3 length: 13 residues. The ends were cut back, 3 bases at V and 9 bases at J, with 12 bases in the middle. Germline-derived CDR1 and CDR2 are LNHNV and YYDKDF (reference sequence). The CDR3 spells CATSSRGWGEQFF. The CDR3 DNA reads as TGTGCCACCAGCAGTCGGGGTTGGGGTGAGCAGTTCTTC.

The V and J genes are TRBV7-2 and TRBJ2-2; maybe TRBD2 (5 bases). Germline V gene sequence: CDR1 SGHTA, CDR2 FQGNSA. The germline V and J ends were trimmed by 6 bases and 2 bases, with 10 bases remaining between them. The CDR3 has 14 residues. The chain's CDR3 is CASSLRTNTGELFF. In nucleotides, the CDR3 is TGTGCCAGCAGTCTAAGGACTAACACCGGGGAGCTGTTTTTT.

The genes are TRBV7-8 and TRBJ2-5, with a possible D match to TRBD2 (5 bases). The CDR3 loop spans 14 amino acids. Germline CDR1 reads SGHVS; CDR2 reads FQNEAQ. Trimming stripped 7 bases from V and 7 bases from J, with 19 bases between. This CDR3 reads CASTPQALEGTQYF. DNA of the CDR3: TGTGCCAGCACCCCCCAGGCTCTAGAGGGGACCCAGTACTTC.

CDR3 loop: CASSAGSSWEKLFF. In nucleotides, the CDR3 is TGTGCCAGCAGTGCAGGGTCTTCGTGGGAAAAACTGTTTTTT. This chain connects TRBV2 to TRBJ1-4; D is possibly TRBD1 (5 bases). Germline V gene lookup returns CDR1 SNHLY and CDR2 FYNNEI. CDR3 length: 14 residues. With 4 bases removed from V and 8 bases from J, the gap between germline ends came to 14 bases.

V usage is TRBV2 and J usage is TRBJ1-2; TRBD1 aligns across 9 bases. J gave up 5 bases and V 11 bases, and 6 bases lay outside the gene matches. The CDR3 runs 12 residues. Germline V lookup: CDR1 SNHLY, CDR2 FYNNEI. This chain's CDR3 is CAGDREGYGYTF. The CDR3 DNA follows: TGTGCCGGGGACAGGGAGGGGTATGGCTACACCTTC.

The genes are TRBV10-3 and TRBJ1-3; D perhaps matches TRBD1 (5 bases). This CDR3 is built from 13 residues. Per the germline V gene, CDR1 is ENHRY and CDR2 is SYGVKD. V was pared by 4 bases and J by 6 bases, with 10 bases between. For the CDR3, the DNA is TGTGCCATCAGTGTTGGGGGTGAAAACACCATATATTTT. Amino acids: CAISVGGENTIYF.

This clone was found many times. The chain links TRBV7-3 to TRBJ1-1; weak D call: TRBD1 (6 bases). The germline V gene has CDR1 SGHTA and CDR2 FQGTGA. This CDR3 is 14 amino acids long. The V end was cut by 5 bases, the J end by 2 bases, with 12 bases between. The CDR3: CASSPTRGNTEAFF. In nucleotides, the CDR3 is TGTGCCAGCAGCCCAACCAGGGGAAACACTGAAGCTTTCTTT.

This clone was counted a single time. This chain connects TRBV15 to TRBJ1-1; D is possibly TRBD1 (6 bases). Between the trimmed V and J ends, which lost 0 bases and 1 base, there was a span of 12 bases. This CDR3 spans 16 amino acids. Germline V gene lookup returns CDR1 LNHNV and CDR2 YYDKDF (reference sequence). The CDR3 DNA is TGTGCCACCAGCAGAGAGGGAACAGGGAGGAACACTGAAGCTTTCTTT. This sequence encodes CATSREGTGRNTEAFF.

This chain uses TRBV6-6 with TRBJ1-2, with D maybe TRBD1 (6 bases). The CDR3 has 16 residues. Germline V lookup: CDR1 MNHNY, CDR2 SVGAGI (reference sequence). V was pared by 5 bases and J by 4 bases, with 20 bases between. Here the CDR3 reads CASSHRGQSGSYGYTF. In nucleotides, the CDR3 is TGTGCCAGCAGTCACAGAGGACAGTCAGGAAGCTATGGCTACACCTTC.

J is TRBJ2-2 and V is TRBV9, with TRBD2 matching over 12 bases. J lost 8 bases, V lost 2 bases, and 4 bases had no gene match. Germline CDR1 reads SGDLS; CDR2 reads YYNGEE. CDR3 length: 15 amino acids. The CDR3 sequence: CASSVRTSGTGELFF. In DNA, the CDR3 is TGTGCCAGCAGCGTGAGGACTAGCGGGACAGGGGAGCTGTTTTTT.

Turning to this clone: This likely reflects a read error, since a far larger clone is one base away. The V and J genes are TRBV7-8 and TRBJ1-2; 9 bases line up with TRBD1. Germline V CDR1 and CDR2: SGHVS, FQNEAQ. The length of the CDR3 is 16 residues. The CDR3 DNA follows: TGTGCCAGCAGCCGAAGTTGGGACAGGGTTAACTATGGCTGCACCTTC. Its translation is CASSRSWDRVNYGCTF.

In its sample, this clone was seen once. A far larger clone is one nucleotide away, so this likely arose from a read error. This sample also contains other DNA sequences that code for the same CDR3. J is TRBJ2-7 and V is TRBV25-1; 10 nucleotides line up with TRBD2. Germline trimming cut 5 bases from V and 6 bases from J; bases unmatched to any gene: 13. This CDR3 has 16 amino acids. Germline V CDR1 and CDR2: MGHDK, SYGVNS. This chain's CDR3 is CASSPSGSRSRGEQYF. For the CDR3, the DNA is TGTGCCAGCAGTCCTAGCGGGAGCCGATCACGTGGCGAGCAGTACTTC.

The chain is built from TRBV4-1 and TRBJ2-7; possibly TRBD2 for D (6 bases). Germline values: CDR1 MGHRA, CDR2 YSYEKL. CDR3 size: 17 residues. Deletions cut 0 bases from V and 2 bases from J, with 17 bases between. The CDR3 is CASSQDPSVAEPYEQYF. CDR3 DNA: TGCGCCAGCAGCCAAGATCCTAGCGTGGCGGAACCCTACGAGCAGTACTTC.